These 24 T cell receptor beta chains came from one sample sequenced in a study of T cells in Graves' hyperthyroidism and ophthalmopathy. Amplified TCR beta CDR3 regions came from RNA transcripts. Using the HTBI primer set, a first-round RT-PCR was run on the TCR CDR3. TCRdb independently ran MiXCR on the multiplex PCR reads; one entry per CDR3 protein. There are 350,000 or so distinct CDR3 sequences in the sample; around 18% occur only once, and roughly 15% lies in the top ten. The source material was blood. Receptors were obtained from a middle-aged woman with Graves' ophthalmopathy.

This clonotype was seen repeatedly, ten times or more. CDR3 nucleotides: TGCAGTGCTAGAGAAGGAGGCTATGCTGGCTACACCTTC. It is translated as CSAREGGYAGYTF. J is TRBJ1-2 and V is TRBV20-1; D unclear. This CDR3 region has 13 residues. Between the trimmed V and J ends, which lost 0 bases and 7 bases, there was a span of 12 bases. Germline CDR1 is DFQATT and CDR2 is SNEGSKA (reference sequence).

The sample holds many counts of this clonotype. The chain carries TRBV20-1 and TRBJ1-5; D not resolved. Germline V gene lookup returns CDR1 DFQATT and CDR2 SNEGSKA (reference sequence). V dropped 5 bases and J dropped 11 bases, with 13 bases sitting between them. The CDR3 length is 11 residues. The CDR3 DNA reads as TGCAGTGCTGCCCAGGCTATGGCCCAGCATTTT. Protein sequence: CSAAQAMAQHF.

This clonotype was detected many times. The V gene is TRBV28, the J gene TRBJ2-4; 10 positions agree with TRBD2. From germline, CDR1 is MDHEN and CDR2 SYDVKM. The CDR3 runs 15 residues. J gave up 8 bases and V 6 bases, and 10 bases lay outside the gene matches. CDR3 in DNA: TGTGCCAGCAGGCATGCTAGCGGGAGAAAGGACATTCAGTACTTC. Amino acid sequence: CASRHASGRKDIQYF.

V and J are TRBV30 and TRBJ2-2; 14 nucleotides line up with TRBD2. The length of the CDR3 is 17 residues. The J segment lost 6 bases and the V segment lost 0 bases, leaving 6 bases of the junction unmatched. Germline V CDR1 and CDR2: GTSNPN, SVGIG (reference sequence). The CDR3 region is CAWSVQWTSGRSGELFF. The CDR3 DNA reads TGTGCCTGGAGTGTACAGTGGACTAGCGGGAGGTCCGGGGAGCTGTTTTTT.

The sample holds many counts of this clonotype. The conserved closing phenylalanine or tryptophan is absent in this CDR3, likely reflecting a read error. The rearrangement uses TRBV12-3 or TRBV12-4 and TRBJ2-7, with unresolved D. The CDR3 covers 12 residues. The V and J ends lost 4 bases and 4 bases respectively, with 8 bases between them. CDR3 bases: TGTGCCAGCAGTTCCCAAGATTACGAGCAGTACCTC. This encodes CASSSQDYEQYL.

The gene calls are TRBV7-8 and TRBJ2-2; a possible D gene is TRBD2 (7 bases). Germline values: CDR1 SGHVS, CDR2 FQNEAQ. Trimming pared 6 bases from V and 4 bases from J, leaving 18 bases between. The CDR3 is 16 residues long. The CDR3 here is CASRAEGGASTGELFF. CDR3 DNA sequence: TGTGCCAGCAGGGCCGAGGGGGGGGCTAGCACCGGGGAGCTGTTTTTT.

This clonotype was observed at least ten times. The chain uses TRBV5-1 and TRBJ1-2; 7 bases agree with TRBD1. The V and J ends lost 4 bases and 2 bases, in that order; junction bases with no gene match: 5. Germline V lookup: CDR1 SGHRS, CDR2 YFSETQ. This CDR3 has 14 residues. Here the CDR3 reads CASSLTGENYGYTF. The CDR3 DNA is TGCGCCAGCAGCCTCACAGGGGAGAACTATGGCTACACCTTC.

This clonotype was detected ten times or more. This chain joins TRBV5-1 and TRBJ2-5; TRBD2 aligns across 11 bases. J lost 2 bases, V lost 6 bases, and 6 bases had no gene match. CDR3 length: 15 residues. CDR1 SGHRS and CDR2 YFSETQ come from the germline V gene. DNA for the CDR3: TGCGCCAGCACGCCGGGACTAGCGGCACAAGAGACCCAGTACTTC. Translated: CASTPGLAAQETQYF.

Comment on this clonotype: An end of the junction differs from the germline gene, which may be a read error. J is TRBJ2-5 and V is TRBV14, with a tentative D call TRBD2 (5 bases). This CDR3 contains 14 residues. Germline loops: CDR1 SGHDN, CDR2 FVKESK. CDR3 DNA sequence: TGTGCCAGCAGGCAAGGGCTAGCTCTTGAGACACAGTACTTC. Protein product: CASRQGLALETQYF.

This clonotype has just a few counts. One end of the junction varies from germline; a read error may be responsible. The CDR3 region has the DNA TGTGCCTGCAGCGAGGGGGAGGAAGGGACCCAGTACTTC. Protein product: CACSEGEEGTQYF. The chain carries TRBV9 and TRBJ2-5; D possibly matches TRBD1 or TRBD2 (6 bases each). The CDR3 loop spans 13 amino acids. The germline CDR1 and CDR2 sequences are SGDLS and YYNGEE.

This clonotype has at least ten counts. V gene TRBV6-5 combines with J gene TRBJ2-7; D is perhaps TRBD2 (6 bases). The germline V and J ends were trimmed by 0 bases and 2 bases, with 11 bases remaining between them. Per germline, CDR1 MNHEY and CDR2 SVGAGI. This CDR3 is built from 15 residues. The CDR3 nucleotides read TGTGCCAGCAGTTACTCGAGGCGGGACCCCTACGAGCAGTACTTC. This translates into CASSYSRRDPYEQYF.

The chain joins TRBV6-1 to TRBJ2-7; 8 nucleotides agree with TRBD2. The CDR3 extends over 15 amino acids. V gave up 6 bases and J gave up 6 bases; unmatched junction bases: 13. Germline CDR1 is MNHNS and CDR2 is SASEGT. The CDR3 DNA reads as TGTGCCAGCAGGAACGTAGCGGGGAAACTGGGCGAGCAGTACTTC. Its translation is CASRNVAGKLGEQYF.

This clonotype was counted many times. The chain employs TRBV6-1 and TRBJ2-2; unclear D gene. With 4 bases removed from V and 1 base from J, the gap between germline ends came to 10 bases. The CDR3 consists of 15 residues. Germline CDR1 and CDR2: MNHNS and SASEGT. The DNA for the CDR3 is TGTGCCAGCAGTGCAGAGTTTCAGAACACCGGGGAGCTGTTTTTT. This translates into CASSAEFQNTGELFF.

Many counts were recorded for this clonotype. CDR3 sequence (DNA): TGTGCCATCCAGACTAGCGGGAGAGGAGAGACCCAGTACTTC. The encoded protein is CAIQTSGRGETQYF. The rearrangement uses TRBV28 and TRBJ2-5; 12 nucleotides line up with TRBD2. The germline V gene encodes CDR1 MDHEN and CDR2 SYDVKM. CDR3 length: 14 residues. J gave up 4 bases and V 10 bases, and 7 bases lay outside the gene matches. The variable domain in full, completed from reference TRBV28 and TRBJ2-5, reads DVKVTQSSRYLVKRTGEKVFLECVQDMDHENMFWYRQDPGLGLRLIYFSYDVKMKEKGDIPEGYSVSREKKERFSLILESASTNQTSMYLCAIQTSGRGETQYFGPGTRLLVL.

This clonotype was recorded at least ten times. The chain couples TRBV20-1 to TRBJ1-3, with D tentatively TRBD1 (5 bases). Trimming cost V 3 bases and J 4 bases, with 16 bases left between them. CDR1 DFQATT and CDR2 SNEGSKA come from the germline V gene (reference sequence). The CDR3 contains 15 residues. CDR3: CSARVTGLEGNTIYF. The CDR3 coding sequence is TGCAGTGCTAGGGTCACGGGGCTTGAAGGAAACACCATATATTTT.

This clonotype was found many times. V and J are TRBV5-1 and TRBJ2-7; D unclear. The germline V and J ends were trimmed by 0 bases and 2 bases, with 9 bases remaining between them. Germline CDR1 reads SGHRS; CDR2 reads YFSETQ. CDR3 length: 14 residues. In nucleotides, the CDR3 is TGCGCCAGCAGCTTGGCGATGACAACCTACGAGCAGTACTTC. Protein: CASSLAMTTYEQYF. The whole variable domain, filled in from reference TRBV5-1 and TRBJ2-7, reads KAGVTQTPRYLIKTRGQQVTLSCSPISGHRSVSWYQQTPGQGLQFLFEYFSETQRNKGNFPGRFSGRQFSNSRSEMNVSTLELGDSALYLCASSLAMTTYEQYFGPGTRLTVT.

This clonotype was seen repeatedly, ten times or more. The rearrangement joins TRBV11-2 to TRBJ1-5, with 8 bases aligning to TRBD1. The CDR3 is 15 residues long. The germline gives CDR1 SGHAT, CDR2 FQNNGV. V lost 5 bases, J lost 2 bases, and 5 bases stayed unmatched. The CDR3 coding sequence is TGTGCCAGCAGCCTTGACAGGGGTGGCAATCAGCCCCAGCATTTT. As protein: CASSLDRGGNQPQHF.

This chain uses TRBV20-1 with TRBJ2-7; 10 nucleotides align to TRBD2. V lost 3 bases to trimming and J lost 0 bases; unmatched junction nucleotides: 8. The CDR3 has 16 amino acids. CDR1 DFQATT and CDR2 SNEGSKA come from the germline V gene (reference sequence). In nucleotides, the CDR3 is TGCAGTGCTAGCGGACTAGCGGAGAGCCGCTCCTACGAGCAGTACTTC. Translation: CSASGLAESRSYEQYF.

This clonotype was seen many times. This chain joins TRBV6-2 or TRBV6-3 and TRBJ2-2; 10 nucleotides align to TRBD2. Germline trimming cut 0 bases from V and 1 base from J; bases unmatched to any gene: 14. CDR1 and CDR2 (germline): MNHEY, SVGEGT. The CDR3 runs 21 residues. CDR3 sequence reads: CASSYSPLIIAGGRNTGELFF. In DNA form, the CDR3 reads TGTGCCAGCAGTTACTCTCCGCTCATCATAGCGGGAGGCCGGAACACCGGGGAGCTGTTTTTT.

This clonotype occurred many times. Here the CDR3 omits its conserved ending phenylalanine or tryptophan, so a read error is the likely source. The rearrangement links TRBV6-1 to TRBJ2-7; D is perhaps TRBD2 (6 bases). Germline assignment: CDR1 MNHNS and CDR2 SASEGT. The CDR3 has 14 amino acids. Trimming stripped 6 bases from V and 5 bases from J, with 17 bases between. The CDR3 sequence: CASSRRREVDEQYL. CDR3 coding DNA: TGTGCCAGCAGCAGACGGAGGGAAGTGGACGAGCAGTACCTC.

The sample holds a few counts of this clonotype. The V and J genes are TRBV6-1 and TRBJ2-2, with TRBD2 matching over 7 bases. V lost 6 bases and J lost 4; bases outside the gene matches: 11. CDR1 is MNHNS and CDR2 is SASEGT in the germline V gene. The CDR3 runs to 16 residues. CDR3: CASRGNLADPTGELFF. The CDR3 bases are TGTGCCAGCAGGGGGAATCTAGCGGACCCCACCGGGGAGCTGTTTTTT.

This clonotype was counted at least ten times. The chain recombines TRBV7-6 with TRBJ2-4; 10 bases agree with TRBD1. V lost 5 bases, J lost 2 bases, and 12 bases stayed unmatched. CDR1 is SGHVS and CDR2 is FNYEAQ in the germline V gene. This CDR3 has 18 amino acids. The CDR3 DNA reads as TGTGCCAGCAGCCTACGAATTCCGGGACAGGGGACCAAAAACATTCAGTACTTC. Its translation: CASSLRIPGQGTKNIQYF.

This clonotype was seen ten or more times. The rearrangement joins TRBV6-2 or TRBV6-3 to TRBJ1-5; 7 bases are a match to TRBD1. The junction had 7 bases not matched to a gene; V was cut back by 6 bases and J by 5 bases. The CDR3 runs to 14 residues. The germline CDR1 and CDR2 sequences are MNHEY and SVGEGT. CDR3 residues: CASRITGDYQPQHF. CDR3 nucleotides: TGTGCCAGCAGGATTACAGGGGATTATCAGCCCCAGCATTTT.

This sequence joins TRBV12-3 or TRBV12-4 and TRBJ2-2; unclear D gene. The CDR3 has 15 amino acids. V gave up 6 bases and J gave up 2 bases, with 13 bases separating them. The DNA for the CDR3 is TGTGCCAGCAGATCAAGCCAGACTAACACCGGGGAGCTGTTTTTT. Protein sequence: CASRSSQTNTGELFF.